A selection of T cell receptor beta chains follows, all from one sample in a study of blood T cell repertoires in COVID-19. Using immunoSEQ multiplex PCR, the repertoire was profiled, and TCRdb retains in-frame clones only, with some absent. The sample holds about 130,000 clones; around 82% are singletons and the top ten take about 17%. The sample taken for sequencing was peripheral blood. The origin of the receptors is a man younger than 40 with COVID-19, enrolled during active disease. Both conserved end residues are part of each CDR3. A D gene is named only where the DNA matches it firmly. The size entry is marked missing in some rows and otherwise reads once, few, many or a size class.

clone size	V gene	D gene	CDR3 length	J gene	CDR3 protein	CDR3 DNA
-	TRBV27	TRBD2	16	TRBJ2-5	CASSLFALAGAETQYF	TGTGCCAGCAGTTTATTTGCTCTAGCGGGAGCGGAGACCCAGTACTTC
-	TRBV10-3	-	15	TRBJ2-7	CAISDPRTVAYEQYF	TGTGCCATCAGTGATCCCCGGACAGTGGCATACGAGCAGTACTTC
-	TRBV4-1	-	14	TRBJ2-1	CASSQVEGPNEQFF	TGCGCCAGCAGCCAAGTGGAGGGCCCCAATGAGCAGTTCTTC
few	TRBV28	-	11	TRBJ2-7	CARGPVNEQYF	TGTGCCAGGGGCCCTGTAAACGAGCAGTACTTC
-	TRBV7-8	TRBD2	20	TRBJ2-3	CASSLAQGPSGGAETDTQYF	TGTGCCAGCAGCTTAGCGCAGGGACCTAGCGGGGGGGCCGAGACAGATACGCAGTATTTT
few	TRBV6-4	TRBD2	16	TRBJ2-3	CASSSGLAGGPDTQYF	TGTGCCAGCAGTTCAGGACTAGCGGGGGGGCCAGATACGCAGTATTTT
-	TRBV4-1	-	15	TRBJ2-3	CASSPRALSTDTQYF	TGCGCCAGCAGCCCCAGGGCCCTTAGCACAGATACGCAGTATTTT
once	TRBV27	TRBD1	22	TRBJ1-5	CASSLSNLEDRGPLSSNQPQHF	TGTGCCAGCAGTTTATCTAACCTAGAGGACAGGGGGCCCCTCTCTAGCAATCAGCCCCAGCATTTT
-	TRBV19	-	14	TRBJ1-5	CASSVGTLNQPQHF	TGTGCCAGTAGTGTCGGGACTTTAAATCAGCCCCAGCATTTT
-	TRBV28	TRBD1	18	TRBJ1-3	CASTRRDRARTSGNTIYF	TGTGCCAGCACTCGCCGGGACAGGGCCCGGACCTCTGGAAACACCATATATTTT
few	TRBV5-6	-	16	TRBJ2-7	CASSLQAPHFSYEQYF	TGTGCCAGCAGCTTACAGGCGCCACATTTTTCCTACGAGCAGTACTTC
-	TRBV3-1/TRBV3-2	-	16	TRBJ1-3	CASSRGIGGLGNTIYF	TGTGCCAGCAGCCGAGGAATCGGGGGATTGGGGAACACCATATATTTT
-	TRBV6-4	TRBD2	15	TRBJ2-1	CASSGGGNSYNEQFF	TGTGCCAGCAGTGGCGGGGGGAACTCCTACAATGAGCAGTTCTTC
once	TRBV28	-	12	TRBJ1-1	CATRTANTEAFF	TGTGCCACCAGGACAGCGAACACTGAAGCTTTCTTT
-	TRBV18	-	14	TRBJ2-1	CASSPPTTTNEQFF	TGTGCCAGCTCACCACCGACTACGACCAATGAGCAGTTCTTC
-	TRBV29-1	-	13	TRBJ1-2	CSASRGGDYGYTF	TGCAGCGCCTCACGCGGGGGAGACTATGGCTACACCTTC
-	TRBV19	-	13	TRBJ2-5	CASSIAVQETQYF	TGTGCCAGTAGTATAGCAGTGCAAGAGACCCAGTACTTC
-	TRBV3-1/TRBV3-2	TRBD1	17	TRBJ2-1	CASSQDIGDRSYNEQFF	TGTGCCAGCAGCCAAGATATTGGGGACAGGAGTTACAATGAGCAGTTCTTC
-	TRBV5-4	TRBD1	14	TRBJ1-2	CASSLDRGSDDYTF	TGTGCCAGCAGCTTGGACAGGGGAAGCGATGACTACACCTTC
-	TRBV6-1	TRBD2	16	TRBJ2-5	CASSELGTSGVRTQYF	TGTGCCAGCAGTGAACTCGGGACTAGCGGGGTTCGGACCCAGTACTTC
-	TRBV21-1	-	16	TRBJ2-1	CASSKGSGSSYNEQFF	TGTGCCAGCAGCAAAGGTAGCGGGAGCTCCTACAATGAGCAGTTCTTC
-	TRBV11-2	-	13	TRBJ2-2	CASSFGEKGELFF	TGTGCCAGCAGCTTCGGGGAGAAGGGGGAGCTGTTTTTT
-	TRBV2	-	16	TRBJ1-3	CASRLQGLSSGNTIYF	TGTGCCAGCAGGCTACAGGGTTTGAGTTCTGGAAACACCATATATTTT
-	TRBV19	-	16	TRBJ2-2	CASSRSSDANTGELFF	TGTGCCAGTAGTAGGTCTAGCGACGCGAACACCGGGGAGCTGTTTTTT
once	TRBV10-3	-	14	TRBJ1-1	CATRKIYRDNEAFF	TGTGCCACCCGAAAAATCTACAGGGACAATGAAGCTTTCTTT
-	TRBV5-1	-	15	TRBJ2-6	CASSRLGDGANVLTF	TGCGCCAGCAGCCGACTGGGAGACGGGGCCAACGTCCTGACTTTC
-	TRBV19	-	13	TRBJ1-4	CASAAGRGEKLFF	TGTGCCAGTGCGGCAGGGCGTGGTGAAAAACTGTTTTTT
-	TRBV15	TRBD1	18	TRBJ1-2	CATSREGGTGVGTYGYTF	TGTGCCACCAGCAGAGAGGGGGGGACAGGGGTCGGAACCTATGGCTACACCTTC
-	TRBV14	TRBD1	17	TRBJ2-1	CASSQPSDRGLYNEQFF	TGTGCCAGCAGCCAACCGTCGGACAGGGGACTCTACAATGAGCAGTTCTTC
-	TRBV14	-	16	TRBJ1-6	CASSPLGGMDNSPLHF	TGTGCCAGCAGCCCTCTGGGGGGGATGGACAATTCACCCCTCCACTTT
-	TRBV5-1	-	15	TRBJ2-4	CASSFGNLAKNIQYF	TGCGCCAGCAGCTTCGGGAACTTAGCCAAAAACATTCAGTACTTC
-	TRBV7-2	-	19	TRBJ1-3	CASSLGDGSVRLSGNTIYF	TGTGCCAGCAGCTTAGGAGATGGCAGCGTAAGGCTCTCTGGAAACACCATATATTTT
many	TRBV12-3/TRBV12-4	-	12	TRBJ2-7	CASTNRLGEQYF	TGTGCCAGCACAAACAGGTTAGGGGAGCAGTACTTC
-	TRBV24-1	TRBD1	16	TRBJ1-5	CATSLRGQKSNQPQHF	TGTGCCACCAGTTTGAGGGGGCAGAAGAGCAATCAGCCCCAGCATTTT
-	TRBV3-1/TRBV3-2	TRBD1	14	TRBJ1-6	CASSPADRFSPLHF	TGTGCCAGCAGCCCAGCGGACAGGTTTTCACCCCTCCACTTT
-	TRBV11-3	TRBD1	15	TRBJ2-1	CASTHRDRGPNEQFF	TGTGCCAGCACCCACCGGGACAGGGGACCCAATGAGCAGTTCTTC
-	TRBV4-1	-	15	TRBJ1-6	CASSQDFQGYSPLHF	TGCGCCAGCAGCCAAGATTTCCAGGGGTATTCACCCCTCCACTTT
-	TRBV5-4	-	14	TRBJ1-2	CASSLSGQGYGYTF	TGTGCCAGCAGCTTAAGTGGGCAGGGTTATGGCTACACCTTC
few	TRBV4-1	TRBD1	14	TRBJ1-5	CASSDYRGLQPQHF	TGCGCCAGCAGCGACTACAGGGGGCTCCAGCCCCAGCATTTT